This T cell receptor (beta chain) is drawn from a study of cytomegalovirus exposure and HLA in healthy donors. On this clone: Its specificity is not known.

Broader study findings: There were a few CMV-associated chains whose specificity for CMV antigens was confirmed in vitro.

The PCR ran on 60 Vbeta and 13 Jbeta primers. Clones were sequenced by immunoSEQ multiplex PCR, and TCRdb holds only the in-frame ones, with some missing. The sample yields 85,000 to 120,000 clones, approximately 80% seen once. The CDR3 is 14 residues long. V shed 4 bases and J shed 0 bases, with 7 bases lying between them. CDR1 GTSNPN and CDR2 SVGIG come from the germline V gene (reference sequence). Sequencing used PBMCs. The genes are TRBV30 and TRBJ2-6, with D tentatively TRBD1 (5 bases). The TCR sequence derives from a man aged 60 to 69 in good health and CMV-seronegative. Written as DNA, the CDR3 is TGTGCCTGGAATAGGGGCTCTGGGGCCAACGTCCTGACTTTC. Protein sequence: CAWNRGSGANVLTF.